The TCR beta chain under discussion was sequenced for a study of T cell responses to AZD1222 COVID-19 vaccine. Notes on the study in general: Of the AZD1222 recipients, only 5 or 6 were seropositive at baseline. White British people made up most donors, females outnumbered males, and clonal diversity was possibly underestimated. Distributed over spike, vaccine-associated CD4 TCRs predominated at 160-218 and 743-854.

The table came from immunoSEQ multiplex PCR; TCRdb's copy has only in-frame clones and leaves some out. The sample contains 85,000 or so clones, about 90% of which appear only once. V lost 5 bases, J lost 2 bases, and 7 bases lay in between. The CDR3 consists of 13 residues. Germline CDR1 and CDR2: LNHDA and SQIVND (reference sequence). Concerning this clone itself: Its antigen is not identified.

The starting material was peripheral blood, obtained 28 days after the second AZD1222 dose. V and J are TRBV19 and TRBJ2-1; D gene unclear. The sequence came from an adult who received the AZD1222 COVID-19 vaccine. CDR3 DNA: TGTGCCAGTAGTCAGAATCCCTACAATGAGCAGTTCTTC. It is translated as CASSQNPYNEQFF.